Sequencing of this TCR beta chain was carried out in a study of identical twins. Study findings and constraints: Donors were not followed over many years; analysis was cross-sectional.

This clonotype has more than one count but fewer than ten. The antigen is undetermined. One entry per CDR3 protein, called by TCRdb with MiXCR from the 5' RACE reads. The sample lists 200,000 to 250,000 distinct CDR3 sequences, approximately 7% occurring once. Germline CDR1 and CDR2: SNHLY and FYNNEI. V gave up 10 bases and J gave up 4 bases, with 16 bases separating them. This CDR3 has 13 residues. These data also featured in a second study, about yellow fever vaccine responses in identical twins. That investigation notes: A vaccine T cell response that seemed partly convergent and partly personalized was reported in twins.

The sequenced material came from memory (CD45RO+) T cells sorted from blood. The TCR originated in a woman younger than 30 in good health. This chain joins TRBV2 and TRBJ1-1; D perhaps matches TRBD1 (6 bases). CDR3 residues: CATRKGGGTEAFF. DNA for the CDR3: TGTGCCACCCGTAAGGGGGGAGGCACTGAAGCTTTCTTT.